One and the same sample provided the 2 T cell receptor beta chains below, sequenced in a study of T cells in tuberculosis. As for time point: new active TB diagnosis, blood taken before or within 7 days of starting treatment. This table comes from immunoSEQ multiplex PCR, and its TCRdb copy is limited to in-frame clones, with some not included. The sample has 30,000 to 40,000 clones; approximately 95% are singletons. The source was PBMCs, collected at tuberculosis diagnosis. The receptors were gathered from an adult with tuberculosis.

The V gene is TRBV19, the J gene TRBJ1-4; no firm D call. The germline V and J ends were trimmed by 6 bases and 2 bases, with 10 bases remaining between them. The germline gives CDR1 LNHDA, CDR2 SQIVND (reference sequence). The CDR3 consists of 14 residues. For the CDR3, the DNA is TGTGCCAGTAGGCGAGAGGGCACTAATGAAAAACTGTTTTTT. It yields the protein CASRREGTNEKLFF.

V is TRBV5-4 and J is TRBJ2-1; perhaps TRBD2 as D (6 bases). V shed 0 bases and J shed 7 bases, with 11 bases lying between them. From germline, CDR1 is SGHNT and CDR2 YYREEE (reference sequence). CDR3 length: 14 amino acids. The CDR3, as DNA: TGTGCCAGCAGCTTGGCCCCAGGGAGGAATGAGCAGTTCTTC. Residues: CASSLAPGRNEQFF.